This TCR beta chain stems from a study of blood T cell repertoires in COVID-19. This CDR3 has 13 amino acids. Looked up from germline, CDR1 is LGHDT and CDR2 is YNNKEL (reference sequence). Trimming pared 4 bases from V and 5 bases from J, leaving 12 bases between. Produced via immunoSEQ multiplex PCR; TCRdb's table is partial and in-frame only. The data contain over 350,000 clones, more than 85% of them singletons. Sample: peripheral blood. The chain links TRBV3-1 (or the pseudogene TRBV3-2) to TRBJ2-7; D unresolved. The sequence was collected from a woman aged 25 to 39 with acute or convalescent COVID-19. The CDR3 DNA reads as TGTGCCAGCAGCCTGGCAGGTACTCACGAGCAGTACTTC. It translates to CASSLAGTHEQYF.